The 20 T cell receptor beta chains presented below share a single source sample, sequenced in a study of OX40 agonist ivuxolimab in advanced cancers. Profiling relied on immunoSEQ multiplex PCR, and the TCRdb table lists in-frame clones only, not all of them. The sample comprises about 53,000 clones, 70% to 90% of which are singletons, and approximately 1.5% rests with the top ten. The sample consisted of CD4+ or CD8+ T cells sorted from blood, taken in a trial of the OX40 agonist ivuxolimab. The receptors were sampled from an adult with an advanced solid tumor such as melanoma, head and neck, liver or kidney cancer.

The gene calls are TRBV2 and TRBJ2-7; TRBD2 is a possible D gene (5 bases). Per germline, CDR1 SNHLY and CDR2 FYNNEI. Trimming removed 5 bases from V and 5 bases from J, with 28 bases in between. CDR3 length: 18 residues. The CDR3 DNA sequence: TGTGCCAGCAGTCGCAGTACCGCCGGGATTCCCCGGCGGAACGAGCAGTACTTC. It is translated as CASSRSTAGIPRRNEQYF.

This clone has a single count. The V and J genes are TRBV28 and TRBJ2-2, with 8 positions matching TRBD1. The CDR3 loop spans 16 amino acids. The germline V gene has CDR1 MDHEN and CDR2 SYDVKM. Trimming removed 6 bases from V and 2 bases from J; junction bases left unmatched: 8. CDR3 bases: TGTGCCAGCAGGCCGACAGGGGAATACAACACCGGGGAGCTGTTTTTT. It is translated as CASRPTGEYNTGELFF.

This sequence joins TRBV5-1 and TRBJ2-5, with D possibly TRBD2 on 5 matching bases. With 0 bases removed from V and 5 bases from J, the gap between germline ends came to 11 bases. The CDR3 is 14 residues long. In germline, CDR1 is SGHRS, CDR2 YFSETQ. The CDR3 nucleotides read TGCGCCAGCAGCTTGGATACGGGGTCGGAGACCCAGTACTTC. The encoded protein is CASSLDTGSETQYF.

V is TRBV18 and J is TRBJ2-5; D is unclear. Germline V gives CDR1 KGHSH, CDR2 LQKENI. The CDR3 extends over 12 amino acids. Trimming removed 6 bases at V and 5 bases at J, with 10 bases between. The CDR3 DNA reads TGTGCCAGCTCGCCGGCCGGGGAGACCCAGTACTTC. It yields the protein CASSPAGETQYF.

The rearrangement links TRBV6-5 to TRBJ2-7, with 8 bases identical to TRBD1. Germline values: CDR1 MNHEY, CDR2 SVGAGI. Trimming at V came to 2 bases and at J to 2 bases, leaving 5 bases not matched to a gene. The CDR3 totals 15 residues. CDR3 DNA: TGTGCCAGCAGTTACCGACAGGGGCACCCCTACGAGCAGTACTTC. This codes for CASSYRQGHPYEQYF.

The V call is TRBV14, the J call TRBJ2-5, with 11 bases aligning to TRBD2. Per the germline V gene, CDR1 is SGHDN and CDR2 is FVKESK. This CDR3 has 15 residues. V dropped 2 bases and J dropped 4; count of bases not matched to a gene: 3. CDR3 nucleotides: TGTGCCAGCAGCCAATTCGGACTAGCGGGAGAGACCCAGTACTTC. Translated: CASSQFGLAGETQYF.

The chain couples TRBV29-1 to TRBJ1-5, with D hard to call. Trimming left V 7 bases short and J 3 bases short, with 13 bases between. Germline-derived CDR1 and CDR2 are SQVTM and ANQGSEA. The CDR3 has 13 amino acids. CDR3 sequence reads: CSAGDGNNQPQHF. The DNA of the CDR3 is TGCAGCGCAGGAGACGGAAACAATCAGCCCCAGCATTTT.

J is TRBJ2-7 and V is TRBV10-3; D might be TRBD1 (5 bases). The CDR3 consists of 13 residues. Per the germline V gene, CDR1 is ENHRY and CDR2 is SYGVKD. Trimming shortened V by 6 bases and J by 6 bases, and 15 bases separated the two germline ends. The CDR3 DNA is TGTGCCATCAGAGGGGCCAAATTCCCCGAGCAGTACTTC. This encodes CAIRGAKFPEQYF.

This rearrangement joins TRBV2 to TRBJ2-5, with 8 bases matching TRBD1. Trimming cost V 2 bases and J 5 bases; bases outside gene matches: 7. The length of the CDR3 is 15 residues. Germline assignment: CDR1 SNHLY and CDR2 FYNNEI. The CDR3 is CASSEWGTGGETQYF. The CDR3 nucleotides are TGTGCCAGCAGTGAATGGGGGACAGGTGGGGAGACCCAGTACTTC.

The V gene is TRBV5-8, the J gene TRBJ1-1; D remains unclear. The CDR3 runs 15 residues. Trimming left V 3 bases short and J 4 bases short, with 16 bases between. Germline loops: CDR1 SGHTS, CDR2 YDEGEE. The CDR3 nucleotides are TGTGCCAGCAGCTGGAACGGGGTACTGAGCACTGAAGCTTTCTTT. Translated: CASSWNGVLSTEAFF.

The rearrangement uses TRBV7-3 and TRBJ2-1; 8 positions match TRBD2. This CDR3 region has 16 residues. With V trimmed by 2 bases and J by 15 bases, 18 bases remained unmatched. CDR1 SGHTA and CDR2 FQGTGA come from the germline V gene. This CDR3 reads CASSLEASGRGQRRFF. CDR3 coding DNA: TGTGCCAGCAGCTTAGAAGCTAGCGGGCGGGGCCAAAGGCGGTTCTTC. The variable domain in full, completed from reference TRBV7-3 and TRBJ2-1, reads GAGVSQTPSNKVTEKGKYVELRCDPISGHTALYWYRQSLGQGPEFLIYFQGTGAADDSGLPNDRFFAVRPEGSVSTLKIQRTERGDSAVYLCASSLEASGRGQRRFFGPGTRLTVL.

The CDR3 protein is CAWSSGLLTGELFF. The CDR3 DNA is TGTGCCTGGAGTTCGGGACTTCTCACCGGGGAGCTGTTTTTT. V and J are TRBV30 and TRBJ2-2; weak D call: TRBD2 (6 bases). The CDR3 is 14 amino acids. Germline V gene data show CDR1 as GTSNPN and CDR2 as SVGIG (reference sequence). The V end lost 2 bases, the J end lost 4 bases, and 11 bases lay between the germline ends.

The chain joins TRBV5-1 to TRBJ2-1; 9 bases match TRBD1. Germline-derived CDR1 and CDR2 are SGHRS and YFSETQ. This CDR3 region has 16 residues. After removal of 4 bases from V and 4 bases from J, the junction contained 9 bases not matched to a gene. The CDR3 DNA is TGCGCCAGCAGCCGAGGGGACAGGGAGGATTACAATGAGCAGTTCTTC. This translates into CASSRGDREDYNEQFF.

V usage is TRBV5-1 and J usage is TRBJ2-2; D call uncertain. Germline V CDR1 and CDR2: SGHRS, YFSETQ. The CDR3 totals 13 residues. V shed 4 bases and J shed 1 base, with 5 bases lying between them. The CDR3 sequence: CASSPRNTGELFF. The CDR3 DNA is TGCGCCAGCAGCCCCAGGAACACCGGGGAGCTGTTTTTT.

The CDR3 DNA follows: TGTGCCTGGGGGAAGTCCTACGAGCAGTACTTC. Translating it yields CAWGKSYEQYF. This chain connects TRBV30 to TRBJ2-5; D is unclear. The end of the DNA aligns better with TRBJ2-7, so the J call may be wrong. Germline CDR1 and CDR2: GTSNPN and SVGIG (reference sequence). The CDR3 covers 11 residues.

CDR3 amino acids: CASSEFKIATNEKLFF. The DNA of the CDR3 is TGTGCCAGCAGTGAATTTAAGATTGCAACTAATGAAAAACTGTTTTTT. This rearrangement joins TRBV2 to TRBJ1-4, with D uncertain. Trimming stripped 2 bases from V and 0 bases from J, with 10 bases between. This CDR3 comprises 16 residues. The germline V gene has CDR1 SNHLY and CDR2 FYNNEI.

CDR3 sequence reads: CASAGLSSGANVLTF. The CDR3 DNA reads as TGCGCCAGCGCAGGGTTAAGCTCTGGGGCCAACGTCCTGACTTTC. The rearrangement links TRBV5-1 to TRBJ2-6; a weak D match, TRBD1 (5 bases). Germline V CDR1 and CDR2: SGHRS, YFSETQ. V shed 7 bases and J shed 0 bases, with 11 bases lying between them. The CDR3 length is 15 residues.

The sample holds one count of this clone. V is TRBV4-2 and J is TRBJ1-5, with D possibly matching TRBD1 (5 bases). V was pared by 4 bases and J by 0 bases, with 16 bases between. CDR1 is LGHNA, CDR2 YNFKEQ, per germline. This CDR3 contains 17 residues. CDR3 in amino acids: CASSRGLGGNSNQPQHF. CDR3 DNA sequence: TGTGCCAGCAGCCGGGGATTGGGGGGGAATAGCAATCAGCCCCAGCATTTT.

Relative to its sample, this clone is medium-sized. The chain links TRBV19 to TRBJ1-1; D is unclear. Trimming cost V 3 bases and J 6 bases, with 5 bases left between them. Germline V gives CDR1 LNHDA, CDR2 SQIVND (reference sequence). CDR3 length: 11 residues. CDR3 in amino acids: CASSMLAEAFF. DNA for the CDR3: TGTGCCAGTAGTATGTTGGCTGAAGCTTTCTTT.

The chain combines TRBV7-2 with TRBJ1-2; 8 nucleotides agree with TRBD1. V lost 5 bases to trimming and J lost 4 bases; unmatched junction nucleotides: 3. This CDR3 comprises 13 residues. Germline V lookup: CDR1 SGHTA, CDR2 FQGNSA. As DNA, the CDR3 is TGTGCCAGCAGCCTTGACAGGGGCTATGGCTACACCTTC. Amino acids: CASSLDRGYGYTF.